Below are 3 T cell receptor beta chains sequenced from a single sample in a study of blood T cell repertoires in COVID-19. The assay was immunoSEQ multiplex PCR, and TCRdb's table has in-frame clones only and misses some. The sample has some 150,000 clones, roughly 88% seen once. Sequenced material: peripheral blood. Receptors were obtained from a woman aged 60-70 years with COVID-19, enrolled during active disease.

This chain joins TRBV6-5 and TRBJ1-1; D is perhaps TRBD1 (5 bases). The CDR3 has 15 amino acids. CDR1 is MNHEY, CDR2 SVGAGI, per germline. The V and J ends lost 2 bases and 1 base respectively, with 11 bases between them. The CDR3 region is CASSYRGRRNTEAFF. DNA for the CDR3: TGTGCCAGCAGTTACAGGGGTAGGAGGAACACTGAAGCTTTCTTT.

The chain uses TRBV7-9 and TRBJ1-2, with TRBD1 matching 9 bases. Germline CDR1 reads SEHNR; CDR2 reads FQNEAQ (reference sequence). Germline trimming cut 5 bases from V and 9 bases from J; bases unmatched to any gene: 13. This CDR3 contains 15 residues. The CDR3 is CASSPGTGTYPSYTF. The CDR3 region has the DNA TGTGCCAGCAGCCCCGGGACAGGGACTTATCCCAGCTACACCTTC.

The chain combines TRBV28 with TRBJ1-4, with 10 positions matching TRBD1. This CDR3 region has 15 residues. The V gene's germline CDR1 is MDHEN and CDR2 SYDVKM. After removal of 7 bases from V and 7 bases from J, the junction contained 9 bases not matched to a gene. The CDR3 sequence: CASNRGGQGIEKLFF. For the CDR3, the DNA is TGTGCCAGCAACCGGGGGGGACAGGGGATTGAAAAACTGTTTTTT.